What follows describes a single T cell receptor (beta chain). Produced via immunoSEQ multiplex PCR; TCRdb's table is partial and in-frame only. The sample yields some 510,000 clones, 79% seen once. The sample comes from a study of shared clonotypes between healthy human individuals. Germline V gene sequence: CDR1 SGHTS, CDR2 YDEGEE. With V trimmed by 5 bases and J by 3 bases, 13 bases remained unmatched. The CDR3 runs to 16 residues. What was sequenced was PBMCs. This receptor was obtained from a woman aged 40 to 50 in good health. Some clones in this sample may be carry-over from other donors' samples. J is TRBJ1-2 and V is TRBV5-8, with TRBD1 identical over 7 bases. The CDR3 sequence: CASSTGEHRYDYGYTF. The CDR3 nucleotides read TGTGCCAGCAGTACAGGGGAACACCGCTACGACTATGGCTACACCTTC.